Included here is one T cell receptor (beta chain) sequence, with context. Its antigen is unknown. This specimen comes from a study of OX40 agonist ivuxolimab in advanced cancers. Points from the study as a whole: CD4+ T cells averaged fewer expanded clones than CD8+ T cells. At 0.1-3.0 mg/kg, partial responders had clonal expansion among the lowest observed.

Sequencing was performed with immunoSEQ multiplex PCR; in TCRdb, only in-frame clones are kept and a portion is missing. The repertoire consists of more than 45,000 clones, with 82% occurring once and the leading ten covering more than 1.1%. Germline V CDR1 and CDR2: SGHTA, FQGTGA. This CDR3 has 15 residues. V was clipped by 4 bases and J by 1 base, with 10 bases between them. This chain links TRBV7-3 with TRBJ2-2, with D possibly matching TRBD2 (6 bases). The sample was CD4+ or CD8+ T cells sorted from blood, taken in a trial of the OX40 agonist ivuxolimab. The sequence derives from an adult with an advanced solid tumor such as melanoma, head and neck, liver or kidney cancer. Here the CDR3 reads CASSSFSGNTGELFF. In nucleotides, the CDR3 is TGTGCCAGCAGCTCCTTTAGCGGGAACACCGGGGAGCTGTTTTTT.